This T cell receptor beta chain was recovered during a study of shared clonotypes between healthy human individuals. Study as a whole: The plates for each donor numbered three CD4 naive, three CD4 memory, two CD8 naive and one CD8 memory. Study-wide findings and caveats: The authors expected sequencing depth to affect clonotype sharing among donors.

The donors were all Caucasian adults (living in Nashville, Tennessee). CD4+ cells were split into CD45RA+ naive and CD45RA-negative memory subsets. Concerning this clone: The target antigen is unknown.

Germline loops: CDR1 SEHNR, CDR2 FQNEAQ (reference sequence). CDR3 length: 14 amino acids. V was clipped by 3 bases and J by 5 bases, with 10 bases between them. Using immunoSEQ multiplex PCR, the repertoire was profiled, and TCRdb retains in-frame clones only, with some absent. The sample includes about 1.4 million clones, around 95% of them seen just once. The clonotype originates from a man aged 30 to 45 in good health. Input material: naive CD4+ T cells sorted from blood. The sample's subset: CD45RA+ positively selected. The chain carries TRBV7-9 and TRBJ1-4; possibly TRBD1 for D (6 bases). The CDR3 DNA reads as TGTGCCAGCAGCTTGACAGGACACAATGAAAAACTGTTTTTT. It codes for CASSLTGHNEKLFF. The full variable domain, in which reference TRBV7-9 and TRBJ1-4 provide the parts outside the CDR3, is DTGVSQNPRHKITKRGQNVTFRCDPISEHNRLYWYRQTLGQGPEFLTYFQNEAQLEKSRLLSDRFSAERPKGSFSTLEIQRTEQGDSAMYLCASSLTGHNEKLFFGSGTQLSVL.